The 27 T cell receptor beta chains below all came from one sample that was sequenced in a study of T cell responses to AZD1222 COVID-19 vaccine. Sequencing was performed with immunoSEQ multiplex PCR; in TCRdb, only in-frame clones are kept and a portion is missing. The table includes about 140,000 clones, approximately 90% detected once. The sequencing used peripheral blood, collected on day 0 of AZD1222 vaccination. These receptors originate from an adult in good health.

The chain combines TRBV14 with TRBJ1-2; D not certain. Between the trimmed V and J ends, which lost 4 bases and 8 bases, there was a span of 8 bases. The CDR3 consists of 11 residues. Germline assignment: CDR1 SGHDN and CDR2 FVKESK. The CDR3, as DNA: TGTGCCAGCAGCCCCCAGGAAGGCTACACCTTC. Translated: CASSPQEGYTF. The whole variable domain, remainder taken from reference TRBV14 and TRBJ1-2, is EAGVTQFPSHSVIEKGQTVTLRCDPISGHDNLYWYRRVMGKEIKFLLHFVKESKQDESGMPNNRFLAERTGGTYSTLKVQPAELEDSGVYFCASSPQEGYTFGSGTRLTVV.

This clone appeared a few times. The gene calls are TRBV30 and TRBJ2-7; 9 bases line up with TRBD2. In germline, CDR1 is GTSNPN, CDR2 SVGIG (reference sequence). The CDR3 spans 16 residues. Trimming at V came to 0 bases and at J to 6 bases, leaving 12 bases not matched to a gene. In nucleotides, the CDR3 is TGTGCCTGGAGTGTACGTAGAGTAGCGGGAGTTTCCGAGCAGTACTTC. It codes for CAWSVRRVAGVSEQYF.

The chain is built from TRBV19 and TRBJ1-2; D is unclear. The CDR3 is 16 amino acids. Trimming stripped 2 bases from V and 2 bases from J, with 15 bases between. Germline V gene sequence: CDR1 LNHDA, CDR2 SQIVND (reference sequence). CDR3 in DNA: TGTGCCAGTAGTATATCATGGAATTCAAACAACTATGGCTACACCTTC. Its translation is CASSISWNSNNYGYTF.

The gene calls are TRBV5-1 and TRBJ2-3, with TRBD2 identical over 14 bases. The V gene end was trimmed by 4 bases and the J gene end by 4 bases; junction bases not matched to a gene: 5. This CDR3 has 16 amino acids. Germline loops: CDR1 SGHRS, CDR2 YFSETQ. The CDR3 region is CASSVGLAGAADTQYF. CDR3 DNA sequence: TGCGCCAGCAGCGTGGGACTAGCGGGAGCGGCAGATACGCAGTATTTT.

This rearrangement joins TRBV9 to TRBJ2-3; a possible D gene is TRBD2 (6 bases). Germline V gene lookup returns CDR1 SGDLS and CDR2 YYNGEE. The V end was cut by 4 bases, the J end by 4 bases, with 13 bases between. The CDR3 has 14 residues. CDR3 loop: CASSPSPSADTQYF. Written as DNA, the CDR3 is TGTGCCAGCAGCCCATCCCCTAGCGCAGATACGCAGTATTTT.

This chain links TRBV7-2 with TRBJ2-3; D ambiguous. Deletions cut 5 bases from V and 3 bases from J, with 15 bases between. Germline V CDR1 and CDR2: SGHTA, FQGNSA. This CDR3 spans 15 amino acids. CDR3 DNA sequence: TGTGCCAGCAGCGTTGACATCTCCCGAACAGATACGCAGTATTTT. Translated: CASSVDISRTDTQYF.

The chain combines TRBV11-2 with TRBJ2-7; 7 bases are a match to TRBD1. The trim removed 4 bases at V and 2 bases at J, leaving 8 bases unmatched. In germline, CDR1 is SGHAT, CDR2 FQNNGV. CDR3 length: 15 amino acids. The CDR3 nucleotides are TGTGCCAGCAGCTCCTATAACAGGGGAACCTACGAGCAGTACTTC. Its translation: CASSSYNRGTYEQYF.

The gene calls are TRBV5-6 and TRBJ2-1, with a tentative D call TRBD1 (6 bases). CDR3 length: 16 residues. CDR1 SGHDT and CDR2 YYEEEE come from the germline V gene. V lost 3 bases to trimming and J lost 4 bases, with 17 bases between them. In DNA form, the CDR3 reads TGTGCCAGCAGCTCCCCAACACAGGGACGATACAATGAGCAGTTCTTC. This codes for CASSSPTQGRYNEQFF.

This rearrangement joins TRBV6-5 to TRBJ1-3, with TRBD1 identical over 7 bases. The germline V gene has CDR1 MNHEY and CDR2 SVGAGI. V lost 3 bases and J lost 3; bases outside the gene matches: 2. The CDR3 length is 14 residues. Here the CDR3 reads CASSYGQVGNTIYF. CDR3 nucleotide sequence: TGTGCCAGCAGTTATGGACAGGTTGGAAACACCATATATTTT.

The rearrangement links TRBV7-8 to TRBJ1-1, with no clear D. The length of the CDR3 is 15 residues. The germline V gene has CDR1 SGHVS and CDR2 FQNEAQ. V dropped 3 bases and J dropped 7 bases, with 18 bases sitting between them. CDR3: CASSFSNRGPIEAFF. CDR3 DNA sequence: TGTGCCAGCAGCTTTTCTAACCGCGGACCCATTGAAGCTTTCTTT. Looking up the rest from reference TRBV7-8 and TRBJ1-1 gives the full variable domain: GAGVSQSPRYKVAKRGQDVALRCDPISGHVSLFWYQQALGQGPEFLTYFQNEAQLDKSGLPSDRFFAERPEGSVSTLKIQRTQQEDSAVYLCASSFSNRGPIEAFFGQGTRLTVV.

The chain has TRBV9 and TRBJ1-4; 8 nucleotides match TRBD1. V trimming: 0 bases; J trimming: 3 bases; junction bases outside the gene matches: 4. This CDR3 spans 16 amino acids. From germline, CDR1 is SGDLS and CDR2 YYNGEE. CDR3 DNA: TGTGCCAGCAGCGTAGGGCTGGGACAGGCTAATGAAAAACTGTTTTTT. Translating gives CASSVGLGQANEKLFF.

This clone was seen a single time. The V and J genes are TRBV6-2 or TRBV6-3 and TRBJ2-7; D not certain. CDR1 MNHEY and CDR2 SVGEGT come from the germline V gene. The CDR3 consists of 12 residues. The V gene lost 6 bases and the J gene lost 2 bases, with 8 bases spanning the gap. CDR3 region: CASSRSTYEQYF. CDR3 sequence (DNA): TGTGCCAGCAGCCGAAGCACCTACGAGCAGTACTTC.

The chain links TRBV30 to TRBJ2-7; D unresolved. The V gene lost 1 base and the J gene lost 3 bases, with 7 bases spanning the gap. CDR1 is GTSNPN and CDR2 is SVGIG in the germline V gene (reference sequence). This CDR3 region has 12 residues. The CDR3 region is CAWSGVVYEQYF. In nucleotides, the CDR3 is TGTGCCTGGAGTGGAGTGGTCTACGAGCAGTACTTC. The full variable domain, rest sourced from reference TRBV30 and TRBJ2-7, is SQTIHQWPATLVQPVGSPLSLECTVEGTSNPNLYWYRQAAGRGLQLLFYSVGIGQISSEVPQNLSASRPQDRQFILSSKKLLLSDSGFYLCAWSGVVYEQYFGPGTRLTVT.

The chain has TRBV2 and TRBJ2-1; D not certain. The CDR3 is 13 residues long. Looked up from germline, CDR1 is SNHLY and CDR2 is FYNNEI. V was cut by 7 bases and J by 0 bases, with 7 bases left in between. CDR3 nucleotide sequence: TGTGCCAGCATTGGGTCCTCCTACAATGAGCAGTTCTTC. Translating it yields CASIGSSYNEQFF. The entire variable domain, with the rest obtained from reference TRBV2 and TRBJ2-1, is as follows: EPEVTQTPSHQVTQMGQEVILRCVPISNHLYFYWYRQILGQKVEFLVSFYNNEISEKSEIFDDQFSVERPDGSNFTLKIRSTKLEDSAMYFCASIGSSYNEQFFGPGTRLTVL.

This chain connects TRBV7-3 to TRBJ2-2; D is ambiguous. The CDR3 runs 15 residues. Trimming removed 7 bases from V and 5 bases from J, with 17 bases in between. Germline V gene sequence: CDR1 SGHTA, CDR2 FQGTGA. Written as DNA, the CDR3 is TGTGCCAGCAAAAATAAGGCCGGACGGACCGGGGAGCTGTTTTTT. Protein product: CASKNKAGRTGELFF.

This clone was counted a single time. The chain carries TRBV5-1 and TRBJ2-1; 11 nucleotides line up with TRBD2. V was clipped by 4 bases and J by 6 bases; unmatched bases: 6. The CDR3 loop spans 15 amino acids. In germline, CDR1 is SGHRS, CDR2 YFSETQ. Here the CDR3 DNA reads TGCGCCAGCAGCATAACTAGCGGGAGTTCCAATGAGCAGTTCTTC. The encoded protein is CASSITSGSSNEQFF.

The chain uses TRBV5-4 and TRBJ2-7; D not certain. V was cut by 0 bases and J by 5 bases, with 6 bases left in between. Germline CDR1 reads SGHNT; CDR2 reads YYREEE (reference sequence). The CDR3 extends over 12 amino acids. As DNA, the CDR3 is TGTGCCAGCAGCTTGGATTTTGACGAGCAGTACTTC. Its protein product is CASSLDFDEQYF.

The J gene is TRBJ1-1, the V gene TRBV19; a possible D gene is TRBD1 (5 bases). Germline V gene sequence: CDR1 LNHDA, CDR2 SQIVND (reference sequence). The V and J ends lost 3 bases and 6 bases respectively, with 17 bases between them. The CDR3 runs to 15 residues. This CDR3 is CASSMGVAGGPEAFF. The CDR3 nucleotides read TGTGCCAGTAGTATGGGCGTGGCCGGGGGTCCTGAAGCTTTCTTT.

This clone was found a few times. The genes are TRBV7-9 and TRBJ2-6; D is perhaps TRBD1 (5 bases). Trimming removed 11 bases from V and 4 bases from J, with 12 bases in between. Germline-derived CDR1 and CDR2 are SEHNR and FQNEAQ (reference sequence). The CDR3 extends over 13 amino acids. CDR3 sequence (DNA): TGTGCCGGTGCAGGGTCCGGGGCCAACGTCCTGACTTTC. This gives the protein CAGAGSGANVLTF.

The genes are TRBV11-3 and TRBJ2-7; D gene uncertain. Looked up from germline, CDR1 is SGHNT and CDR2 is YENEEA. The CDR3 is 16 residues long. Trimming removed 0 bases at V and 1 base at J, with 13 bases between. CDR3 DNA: TGTGCCAGCAGCTTAGATCCCAGCAGGCCGTCCTACGAGCAGTACTTC. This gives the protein CASSLDPSRPSYEQYF. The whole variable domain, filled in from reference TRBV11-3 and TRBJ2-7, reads EAGVVQSPRYKIIEKKQPVAFWCNPISGHNTLYWYLQNLGQGPELLIRYENEEAVDDSQLPKDRFSAERLKGVDSTLKIQPAELGDSAVYLCASSLDPSRPSYEQYFGPGTRLTVT.

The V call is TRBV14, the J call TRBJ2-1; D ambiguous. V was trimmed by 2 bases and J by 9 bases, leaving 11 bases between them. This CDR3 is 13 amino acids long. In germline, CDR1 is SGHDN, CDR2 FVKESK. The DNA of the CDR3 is TGTGCCAGCAGCCAAAGAGGACGAGGTGAGCAGTTCTTC. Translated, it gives CASSQRGRGEQFF.

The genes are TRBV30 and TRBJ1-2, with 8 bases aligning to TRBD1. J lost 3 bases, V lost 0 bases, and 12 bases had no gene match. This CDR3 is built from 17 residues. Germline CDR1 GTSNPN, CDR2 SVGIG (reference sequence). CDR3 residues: CAWSVFSRDRGHYGYTF. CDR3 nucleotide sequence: TGTGCCTGGAGTGTATTCAGTCGAGACAGGGGTCACTATGGCTACACCTTC.

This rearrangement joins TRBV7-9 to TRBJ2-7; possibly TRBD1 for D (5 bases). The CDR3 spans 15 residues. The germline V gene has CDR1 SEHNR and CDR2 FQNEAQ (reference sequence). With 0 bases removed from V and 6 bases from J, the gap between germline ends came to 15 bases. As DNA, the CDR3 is TGTGCCAGCAGCTTAGCGCAGGACAACCCCCGCGAGCAGTACTTC. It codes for CASSLAQDNPREQYF.

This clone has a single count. The CDR3 spells CASSTISGQEQFF. CDR3 nucleotide sequence: TGTGCCAGTAGTACGATTAGCGGGCAGGAGCAGTTCTTC. The rearrangement uses TRBV19 and TRBJ2-1; 7 bases match TRBD2. Losses at the gene ends were 4 bases for V and 10 bases for J; bases not matched to a gene: 7. Germline lookup yields CDR1 LNHDA and CDR2 SQIVND (reference sequence). This CDR3 spans 13 amino acids.

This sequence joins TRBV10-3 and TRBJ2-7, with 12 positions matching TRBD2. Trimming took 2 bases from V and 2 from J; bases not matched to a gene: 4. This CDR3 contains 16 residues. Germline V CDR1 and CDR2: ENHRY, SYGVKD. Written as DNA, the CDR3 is TGTGCCATCAGTGAGACTAGCGGGGGGTTACCCTACGAGCAGTACTTC. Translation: CAISETSGGLPYEQYF.

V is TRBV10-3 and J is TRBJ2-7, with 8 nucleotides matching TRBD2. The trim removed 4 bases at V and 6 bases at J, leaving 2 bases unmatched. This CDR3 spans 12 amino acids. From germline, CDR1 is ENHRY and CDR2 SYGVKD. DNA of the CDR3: TGTGCCATCAGTGCGACTAGCGCCGAGCAGTACTTC. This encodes CAISATSAEQYF.

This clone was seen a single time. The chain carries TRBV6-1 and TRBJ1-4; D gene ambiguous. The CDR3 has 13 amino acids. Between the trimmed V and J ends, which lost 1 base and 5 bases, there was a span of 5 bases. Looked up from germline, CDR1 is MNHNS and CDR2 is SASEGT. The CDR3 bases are TGTGCCAGCAGTGAAGTGAGGAATGAAAAACTGTTTTTT. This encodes CASSEVRNEKLFF.